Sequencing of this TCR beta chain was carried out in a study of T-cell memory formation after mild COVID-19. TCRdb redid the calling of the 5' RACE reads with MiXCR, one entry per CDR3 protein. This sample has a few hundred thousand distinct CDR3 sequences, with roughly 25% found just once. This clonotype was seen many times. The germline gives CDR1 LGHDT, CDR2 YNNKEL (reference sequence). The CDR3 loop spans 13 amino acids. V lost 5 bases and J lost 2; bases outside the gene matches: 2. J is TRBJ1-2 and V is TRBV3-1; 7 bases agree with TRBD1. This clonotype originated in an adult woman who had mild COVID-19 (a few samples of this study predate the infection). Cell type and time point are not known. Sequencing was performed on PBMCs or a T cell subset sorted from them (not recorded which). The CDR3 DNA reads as TGTGCCAGCAGCGAACAGGGGAACTATGGCTACACCTTC. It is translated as CASSEQGNYGYTF.